This paragraph reports one TCR beta chain. TCRdb's table, derived via immunoSEQ multiplex PCR, lists solely in-frame clones and lacks some. The table lists about 260,000 clones, approximately 79% of them singletons. The data are from a study of blood T cell repertoires in COVID-19. The junction had 10 bases not matched to a gene; V was cut back by 5 bases and J by 3 bases. The CDR3 length is 17 residues. Looked up from germline, CDR1 is SGHTA and CDR2 is FQGTGA. Participants spanned ages about 18 to 100 years and resided in roughly 26 US areas. The TCR was taken from a man aged 25-45 years with acute COVID-19. The gene calls are TRBV7-3 and TRBJ2-2; TRBD2 agrees at 9 bases. Sequenced: PBMCs or T cells enriched from blood (not recorded which). CDR3 protein: CASSPRGVAGDTGELFF. The DNA for the CDR3 is TGTGCCAGCAGCCCCCGGGGGGTAGCGGGAGACACCGGGGAGCTGTTTTTT. The full variable domain, rest sourced from reference TRBV7-3 and TRBJ2-2, is GAGVSQTPSNKVTEKGKYVELRCDPISGHTALYWYRQSLGQGPEFLIYFQGTGAADDSGLPNDRFFAVRPEGSVSTLKIQRTERGDSAVYLCASSPRGVAGDTGELFFGEGSRLTVL.